This T cell receptor (beta chain) was captured by sequencing in a study of cytomegalovirus exposure and HLA in healthy donors. PCR involved 60 Vbeta and 13 Jbeta primers. The repertoire was sequenced with immunoSEQ multiplex PCR; TCRdb's copy has only in-frame clones and lacks some. The sample carries under 150,000 clones, around 77% recorded once. V lost 6 bases to trimming and J lost 0 bases, with 11 bases between them. The CDR3 length is 15 residues. Germline V lookup: CDR1 MDHEN, CDR2 SYDVKM. The receptor was derived from a man between 50 and 59 years old in good health and CMV-seronegative. The chain combines TRBV28 with TRBJ1-4; a weak D match, TRBD1 (5 bases). The sequenced material came from PBMCs. CDR3 DNA sequence: TGTGCCAGCAGCCCGGGGGGAGCAACTAATGAAAAACTGTTTTTT. Translating it yields CASSPGGATNEKLFF.